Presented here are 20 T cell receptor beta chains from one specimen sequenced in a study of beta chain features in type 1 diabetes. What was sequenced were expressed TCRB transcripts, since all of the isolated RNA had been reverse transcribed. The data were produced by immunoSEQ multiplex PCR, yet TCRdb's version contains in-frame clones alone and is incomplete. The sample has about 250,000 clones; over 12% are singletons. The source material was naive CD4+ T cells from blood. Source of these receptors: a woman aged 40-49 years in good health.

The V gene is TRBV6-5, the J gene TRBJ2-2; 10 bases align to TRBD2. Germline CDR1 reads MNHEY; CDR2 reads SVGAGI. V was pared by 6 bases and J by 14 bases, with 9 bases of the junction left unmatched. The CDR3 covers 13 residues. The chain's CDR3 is CASRAGGPLSLFF. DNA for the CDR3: TGTGCCAGCAGAGCGGGGGGGCCACTTTCCCTGTTTTTT.

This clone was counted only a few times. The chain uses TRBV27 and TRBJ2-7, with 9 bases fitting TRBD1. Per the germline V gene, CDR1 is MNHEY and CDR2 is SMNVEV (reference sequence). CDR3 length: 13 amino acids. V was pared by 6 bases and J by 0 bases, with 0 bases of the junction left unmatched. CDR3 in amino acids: CASRGQGSYEQYF. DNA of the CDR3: TGTGCCAGCAGGGGACAGGGCTCCTACGAGCAGTACTTC.

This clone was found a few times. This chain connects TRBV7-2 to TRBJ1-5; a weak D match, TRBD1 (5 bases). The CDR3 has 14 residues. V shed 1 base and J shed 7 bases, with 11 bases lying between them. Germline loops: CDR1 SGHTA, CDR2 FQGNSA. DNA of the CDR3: TGTGCCAGCAGCTTAGTAGGGGAGGGACAGCCCCAGCATTTT. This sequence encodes CASSLVGEGQPQHF. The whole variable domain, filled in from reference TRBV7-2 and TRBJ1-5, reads GAGVSQSPSNKVTEKGKDVELRCDPISGHTALYWYRQSLGQGLEFLIYFQGNSAPDKSGLPSDRFSAERTGGSVSTLTIQRTQQEDSAVYLCASSLVGEGQPQHFGDGTRLSIL.

CDR3 amino acids: CASSEGWASADTQYF. In nucleotides, the CDR3 is TGTGCCAGCAGTGAAGGGTGGGCCTCAGCAGATACGCAGTATTTT. This chain connects TRBV6-1 to TRBJ2-3; no firm D call. Trimming took 1 base from V and 4 from J, leaving 12 bases between them. Germline-derived CDR1 and CDR2 are MNHNS and SASEGT. The CDR3 is made up of 15 amino acids.

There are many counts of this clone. CDR3 DNA sequence: TGTGCCAGCAGCCTCCGACATCCGGATGAGCAGTTCTTC. Its protein product is CASSLRHPDEQFF. The chain is built from TRBV14 and TRBJ2-1; D is unclear. V lost 4 bases and J lost 8, with 12 bases in between. This CDR3 spans 13 amino acids. Germline CDR1 reads SGHDN; CDR2 reads FVKESK.

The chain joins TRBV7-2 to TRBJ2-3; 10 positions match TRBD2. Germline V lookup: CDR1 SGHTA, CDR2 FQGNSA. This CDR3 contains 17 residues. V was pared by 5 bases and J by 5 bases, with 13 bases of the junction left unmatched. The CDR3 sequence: CASSGSGGAGLGDTQYF. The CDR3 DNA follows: TGTGCCAGCAGCGGAAGCGGGGGGGCAGGGTTGGGAGATACGCAGTATTTT.

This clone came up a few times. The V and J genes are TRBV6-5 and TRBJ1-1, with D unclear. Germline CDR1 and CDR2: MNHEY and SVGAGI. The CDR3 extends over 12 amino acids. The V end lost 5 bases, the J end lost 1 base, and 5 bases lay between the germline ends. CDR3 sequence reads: CASSEGNTEAFF. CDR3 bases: TGTGCCAGCAGTGAGGGGAACACTGAAGCTTTCTTT.

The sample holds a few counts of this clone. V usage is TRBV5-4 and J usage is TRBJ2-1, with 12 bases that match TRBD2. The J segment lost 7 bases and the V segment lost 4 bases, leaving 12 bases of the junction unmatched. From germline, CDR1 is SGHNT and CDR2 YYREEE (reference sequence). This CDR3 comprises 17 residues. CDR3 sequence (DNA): TGTGCCAGCAGCGGGCGGCTAGCGGGGGGGCCTAAGAATGAGCAGTTCTTC. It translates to CASSGRLAGGPKNEQFF.

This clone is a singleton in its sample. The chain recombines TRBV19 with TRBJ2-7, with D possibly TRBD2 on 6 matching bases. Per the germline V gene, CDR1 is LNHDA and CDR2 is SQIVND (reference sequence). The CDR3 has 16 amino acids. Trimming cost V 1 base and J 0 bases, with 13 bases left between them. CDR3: CASSIVGGGDSYEQYF. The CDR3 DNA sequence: TGTGCCAGTAGTATAGTCGGGGGTGGGGACTCCTACGAGCAGTACTTC.

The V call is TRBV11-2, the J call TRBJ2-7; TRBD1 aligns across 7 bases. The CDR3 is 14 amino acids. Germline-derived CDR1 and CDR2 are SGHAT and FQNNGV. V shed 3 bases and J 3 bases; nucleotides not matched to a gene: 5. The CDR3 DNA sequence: TGTGCCAGCAGCTTGCGGACAGGCTACTACGAGCAGTACTTC. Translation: CASSLRTGYYEQYF.

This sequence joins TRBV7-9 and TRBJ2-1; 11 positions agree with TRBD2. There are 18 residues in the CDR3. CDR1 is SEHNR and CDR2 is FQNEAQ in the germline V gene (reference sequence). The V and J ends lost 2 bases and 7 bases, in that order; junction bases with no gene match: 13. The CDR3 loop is CASSLQLAGGPIGNEQFF. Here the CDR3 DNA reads TGTGCCAGCAGCTTACAGCTAGCGGGGGGCCCCATCGGAAATGAGCAGTTCTTC. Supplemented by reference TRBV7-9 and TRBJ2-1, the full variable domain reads DTGVSQNPRHKITKRGQNVTFRCDPISEHNRLYWYRQTLGQGPEFLTYFQNEAQLEKSRLLSDRFSAERPKGSFSTLEIQRTEQGDSAMYLCASSLQLAGGPIGNEQFFGPGTRLTVL.

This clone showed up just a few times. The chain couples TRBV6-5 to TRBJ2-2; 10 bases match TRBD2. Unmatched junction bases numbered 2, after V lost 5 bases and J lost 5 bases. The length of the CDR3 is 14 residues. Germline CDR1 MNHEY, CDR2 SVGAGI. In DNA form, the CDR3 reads TGTGCCAGCAGTGAACTAGCGGGAACCGGGGAGCTGTTTTTT. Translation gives CASSELAGTGELFF.

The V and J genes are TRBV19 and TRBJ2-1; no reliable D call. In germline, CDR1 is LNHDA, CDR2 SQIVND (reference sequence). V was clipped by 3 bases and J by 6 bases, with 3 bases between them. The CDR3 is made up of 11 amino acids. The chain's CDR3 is CASSIINEQFF. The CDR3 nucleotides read TGTGCCAGTAGTATTATCAATGAGCAGTTCTTC.

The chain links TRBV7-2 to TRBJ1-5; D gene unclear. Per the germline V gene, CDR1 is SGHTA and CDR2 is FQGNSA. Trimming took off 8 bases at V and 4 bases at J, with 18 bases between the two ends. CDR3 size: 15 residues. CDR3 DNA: TGTGCCAGCGGAATTACAAGAGGCGGAAATCAGCCCCAGCATTTT. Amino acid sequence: CASGITRGGNQPQHF.

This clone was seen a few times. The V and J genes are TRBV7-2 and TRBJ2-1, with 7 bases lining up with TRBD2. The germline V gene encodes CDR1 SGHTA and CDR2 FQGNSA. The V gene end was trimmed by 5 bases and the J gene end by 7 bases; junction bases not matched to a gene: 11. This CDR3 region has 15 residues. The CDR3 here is CASSPQWGGSNEQFF. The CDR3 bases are TGTGCCAGCAGCCCCCAATGGGGGGGGTCAAATGAGCAGTTCTTC.

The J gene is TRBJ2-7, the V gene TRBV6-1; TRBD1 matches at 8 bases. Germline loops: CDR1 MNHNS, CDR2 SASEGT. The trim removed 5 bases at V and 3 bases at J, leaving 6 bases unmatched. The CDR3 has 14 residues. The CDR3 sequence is CASSLEGQDYEQYF. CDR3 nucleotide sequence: TGTGCCAGCAGTTTGGAGGGACAGGACTACGAGCAGTACTTC.

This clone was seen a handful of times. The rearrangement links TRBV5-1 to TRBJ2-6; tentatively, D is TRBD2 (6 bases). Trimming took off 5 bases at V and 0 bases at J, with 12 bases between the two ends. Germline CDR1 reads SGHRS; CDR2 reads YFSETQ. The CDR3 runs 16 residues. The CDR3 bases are TGCGCCAGCAGTGCGGGAAGGGCCTCTGGGGCCAACGTCCTGACTTTC. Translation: CASSAGRASGANVLTF.

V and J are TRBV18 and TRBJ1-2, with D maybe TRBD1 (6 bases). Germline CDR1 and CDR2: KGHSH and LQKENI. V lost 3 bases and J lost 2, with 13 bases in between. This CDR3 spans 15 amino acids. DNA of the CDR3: TGTGCCAGCTCACCGCGGGGGGCGACCAACTATGGCTACACCTTC. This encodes CASSPRGATNYGYTF.

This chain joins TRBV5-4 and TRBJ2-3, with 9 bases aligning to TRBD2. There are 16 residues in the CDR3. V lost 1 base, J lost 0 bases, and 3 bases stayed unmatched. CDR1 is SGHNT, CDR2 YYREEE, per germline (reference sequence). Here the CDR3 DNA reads TGTGCCAGCAGCTTGAAAAGCGGGGGGAGCACAGATACGCAGTATTTT. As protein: CASSLKSGGSTDTQYF.

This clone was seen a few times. CDR3 nucleotide sequence: TGTGCCAGCAGCCACCGAGGACAGGGGGATCAGCCCCAGCATTTT. It translates to CASSHRGQGDQPQHF. V is TRBV7-9 and J is TRBJ1-5, with 10 bases identical to TRBD1. Germline V gene data show CDR1 as SEHNR and CDR2 as FQNEAQ (reference sequence). The CDR3 extends over 15 amino acids. V lost 5 bases, J lost 5 bases, and 6 bases stayed unmatched.